This T cell receptor beta chain was profiled in a study of blood T cell repertoires in COVID-19. The overall study: Samples of COVID-19 (acute and convalescent) were obtained from the United States, Italy and Spain. Nucleic acid was either cDNA or gDNA, and it came from T cells, B-cell-depleted T cells, or PBMCs.

Germline V lookup: CDR1 SGHTA, CDR2 FQGNSA. CDR3 length: 15 residues. Trimming at V came to 5 bases and at J to 7 bases, leaving 11 bases not matched to a gene. Authors' analysis steps: Nucleated cell number was recorded as an estimate derived from reference gene primer amplification. Repertoires were generated with immunoSEQ multiplex PCR, while TCRdb's copy carries only in-frame clones and drops some. The V and J calls and clone size are taken from that table; D and trimming were inferred from the DNA. The sample carries about 240,000 clones, more than 85% recorded once. V is TRBV7-2 and J is TRBJ1-2, with 9 positions matching TRBD1. This TCR derives from a woman between 70 and 85 years old with active or convalescent COVID-19. Sequencing was done on a sample of peripheral blood. The DNA of the CDR3 is TGTGCCAGCAGCGTCACAGGGGGCGGACCTCGTGGCTACACCTTC. It yields the protein CASSVTGGGPRGYTF.